Presented here are 9 T cell receptor beta chains from one specimen sequenced in a study of Ad26.COV2.S vaccination and SARS-CoV-2 variants. The sample's treatment: 15 to 20 received Ad26.COV2.S at low or high dose, single or two shots; 5 received placebo; per-sample allocation not given. The investigators took samples on day 63 after the first vaccine or placebo injection. The table came from immunoSEQ multiplex PCR; TCRdb's copy has only in-frame clones and leaves some out. The table shows over 350,000 clones, with approximately 86% occurring only once. The input for sequencing was peripheral blood, taken in a trial of Ad26.COV2.S vaccine versus placebo. The receptor source for this set is a person aged 18-60 years who received the Ad26.COV2.S COVID-19 vaccine or a placebo.

The chain couples TRBV9 to TRBJ1-1; D gene uncertain. CDR3 size: 15 residues. Looked up from germline, CDR1 is SGDLS and CDR2 is YYNGEE. The V end was cut by 3 bases, the J end by 6 bases, with 18 bases between. CDR3 amino acids: CASSAGTSPLSEAFF. The CDR3 region has the DNA TGTGCCAGCAGCGCAGGAACCTCACCTCTCTCTGAAGCTTTCTTT.

The rearrangement links TRBV7-2 to TRBJ2-1; possibly TRBD1 or TRBD2 for D (5 bases each). Between the trimmed V and J ends, which lost 1 base and 5 bases, there was a span of 9 bases. Germline V gene lookup returns CDR1 SGHTA and CDR2 FQGNSA. The CDR3 is made up of 14 amino acids. The CDR3 loop reads CASSLGGTDNEQFF. The CDR3 DNA sequence: TGTGCCAGCAGCTTAGGGGGGACCGACAATGAGCAGTTCTTC. The full variable domain, rest sourced from reference TRBV7-2 and TRBJ2-1, is GAGVSQSPSNKVTEKGKDVELRCDPISGHTALYWYRQSLGQGLEFLIYFQGNSAPDKSGLPSDRFSAERTGGSVSTLTIQRTQQEDSAVYLCASSLGGTDNEQFFGPGTRLTVL.

V gene TRBV2 combines with J gene TRBJ1-2, with 9 bases aligning to TRBD1. The CDR3 has 13 residues. V lost 9 bases, J lost 6 bases, and 8 bases stayed unmatched. Germline assignment: CDR1 SNHLY and CDR2 FYNNEI. CDR3 nucleotides: TGTGCCAGTATCCTGGACAGGGGAAATGGCTACACCTTC. Its translation is CASILDRGNGYTF.

The V call is TRBV27, the J call TRBJ1-2; 9 nucleotides match TRBD1. J was trimmed by 4 bases and V by 5 bases; bases with no gene match: 14. The CDR3 is 17 amino acids. Per germline, CDR1 MNHEY and CDR2 SMNVEV (reference sequence). The CDR3 region has the DNA TGTGCCAGCAGTCTAAGGGACAGGACAGGGGTTAGCTATGGCTACACCTTC. Protein product: CASSLRDRTGVSYGYTF.

The J gene is TRBJ2-1, the V gene TRBV5-1; TRBD2 aligns across 13 bases. Germline V gene data show CDR1 as SGHRS and CDR2 as YFSETQ. There are 15 residues in the CDR3. Germline trimming cut 4 bases from V and 5 bases from J; bases unmatched to any gene: 3. CDR3 in amino acids: CASSPGTSGDNEQFF. CDR3 DNA: TGCGCCAGCAGCCCCGGGACTAGCGGGGACAATGAGCAGTTCTTC.

This clone was observed a handful of times. The chain links TRBV7-9 to TRBJ2-1; D is ambiguous. The ends were cut back, 5 bases at V and 5 bases at J, with 13 bases in the middle. This CDR3 has 14 residues. Germline lookup yields CDR1 SEHNR and CDR2 FQNEAQ (reference sequence). CDR3 sequence: CASSLRRRNNEQFF. The CDR3 DNA sequence: TGTGCCAGCAGCCTCCGCCGGCGGAACAATGAGCAGTTCTTC.

The chain links TRBV27 to TRBJ2-1, with D unclear. CDR3 length: 16 residues. V was cut by 4 bases and J by 0 bases, with 13 bases left in between. Germline V gene sequence: CDR1 MNHEY, CDR2 SMNVEV (reference sequence). For the CDR3, the DNA is TGTGCCAGCAGTTCGCCTCTGAAAAGCTCCTACAATGAGCAGTTCTTC. Protein product: CASSSPLKSSYNEQFF.

The gene calls are TRBV19 and TRBJ1-1, with TRBD1 matching over 7 bases. The germline CDR1 and CDR2 sequences are LNHDA and SQIVND (reference sequence). The junction had 9 bases not matched to a gene; V was cut back by 6 bases and J by 5 bases. This CDR3 contains 14 residues. DNA of the CDR3: TGTGCCAGTAGAGTGACAGGGATTGCAACTGAAGCTTTCTTT. Its translation is CASRVTGIATEAFF.

The genes are TRBV6-5 and TRBJ2-5, with a possible D match to TRBD1 (6 bases). This CDR3 has 13 amino acids. V lost 6 bases and J 2 bases, leaving 10 bases between the germline ends. Germline V CDR1 and CDR2: MNHEY, SVGAGI. The CDR3 loop is CASSRTVQETQYF. The CDR3 DNA is TGTGCCAGCAGCCGGACAGTGCAAGAGACCCAGTACTTC.